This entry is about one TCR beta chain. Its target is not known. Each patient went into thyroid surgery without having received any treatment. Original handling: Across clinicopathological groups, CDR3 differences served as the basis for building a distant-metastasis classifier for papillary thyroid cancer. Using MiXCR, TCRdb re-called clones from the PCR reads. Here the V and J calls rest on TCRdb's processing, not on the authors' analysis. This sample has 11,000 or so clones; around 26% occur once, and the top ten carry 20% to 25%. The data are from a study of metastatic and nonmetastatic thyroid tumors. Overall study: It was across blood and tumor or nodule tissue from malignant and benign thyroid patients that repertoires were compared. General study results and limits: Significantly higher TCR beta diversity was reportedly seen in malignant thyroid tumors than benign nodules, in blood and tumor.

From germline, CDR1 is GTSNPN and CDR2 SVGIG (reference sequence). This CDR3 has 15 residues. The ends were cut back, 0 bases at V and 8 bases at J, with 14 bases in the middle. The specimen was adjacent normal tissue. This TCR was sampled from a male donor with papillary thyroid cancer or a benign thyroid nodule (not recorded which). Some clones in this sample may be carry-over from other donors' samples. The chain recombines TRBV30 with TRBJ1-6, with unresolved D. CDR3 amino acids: CAWSVGLPTDSPLHF. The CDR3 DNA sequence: TGTGCCTGGAGTGTAGGACTCCCTACCGATTCACCCCTCCACTTT.